This TCR beta chain was sequenced during a study of CD8 T cells in ankylosing spondylitis. Study-wide results and caveats: Seemingly characteristic of ankylosing spondylitis blood was a TCR beta motif consisting of about 8 highly homologous variants. The study looked at matched synovial fluid samples from ankylosing spondylitis patients. Disease-linked clones were reported to be significantly enriched there. Peripheral blood samples showed relatively rare disease-linked clones, and these clones were CD8+. In synovial fluid and blood from reactive arthritis, some motif variants were previously reported.

Scientists made TCR beta libraries using quantitative 5'-RACE with molecular barcodes. TCRdb reprocessed the 5' RACE reads via MiXCR and lists one record per CDR3 protein. The sample has 750,000 to 850,000 distinct CDR3 sequences; approximately 12% are singletons. V was cut by 6 bases and J by 2 bases, with 11 bases left in between. This CDR3 has 12 residues. Germline assignment: CDR1 DFQATT and CDR2 SNEGSKA (reference sequence). This clonotype was detected a few times. Its target is not known. This clonotype was obtained from a male donor with ankylosing spondylitis. The J gene is TRBJ2-7, the V gene TRBV20-1, with D perhaps matching TRBD1 (5 bases). Sequenced input: blood, either unsorted or a sorted T cell fraction (not recorded which). Here the CDR3 DNA reads TGCAGTGCGCAAGGGGTTCCCTACGAGCAGTACTTC. It codes for CSAQGVPYEQYF.